These 18 T cell receptor beta chains originate from one sample sequenced in a study of cytomegalovirus exposure and HLA in healthy donors. PCR used 60 Vbeta primers and 13 Jbeta primers. Some clones are missing from TCRdb's copy, which holds only in-frame ones; the method was immunoSEQ multiplex PCR. Of about 160,000 clones listed, approximately 90% are singletons. Sequencing used PBMCs. The receptors here all came from a woman in her twenties or thirties in good health and CMV-seronegative.

The chain carries TRBV27 and TRBJ2-7; 9 bases are a match to TRBD2. Unmatched junction bases numbered 6, after V lost 4 bases and J lost 2 bases. CDR3 length: 15 residues. Germline assignment: CDR1 MNHEY and CDR2 SMNVEV (reference sequence). Here the CDR3 reads CASSSRGGTPYEQYF. The CDR3 coding sequence is TGTGCCAGCAGTTCGCGGGGGGGGACACCCTACGAGCAGTACTTC.

V gene TRBV15 combines with J gene TRBJ1-4; D call uncertain. V dropped 4 bases and J dropped 0 bases, with 9 bases sitting between them. CDR3 size: 15 residues. CDR1 LNHNV and CDR2 YYDKDF come from the germline V gene (reference sequence). The CDR3 spells CATSITVATNEKLFF. Here the CDR3 DNA reads TGTGCCACCAGCATCACAGTTGCAACTAATGAAAAACTGTTTTTT.

The chain carries TRBV30 and TRBJ2-5; 12 bases align to TRBD2. The CDR3 is made up of 15 amino acids. Trimming removed 0 bases from V and 4 bases from J; junction bases left unmatched: 3. The germline V gene has CDR1 GTSNPN and CDR2 SVGIG (reference sequence). The CDR3 nucleotides read TGTGCCTGGAGTGTGACTAGCGGGAGTAGAGAGACCCAGTACTTC. Its translation: CAWSVTSGSRETQYF.

CDR3 in amino acids: CASSLKAPRDTQYF. CDR3 DNA sequence: TGTGCCAGCAGTTTAAAAGCGCCCCGCGATACGCAGTATTTT. The chain employs TRBV27 and TRBJ2-3; D remains ambiguous. CDR1 and CDR2 (germline): MNHEY, SMNVEV (reference sequence). The CDR3 consists of 14 residues. Trimming cost V 2 bases and J 6 bases, with 12 bases left between them.

The chain carries TRBV4-1 and TRBJ1-2; 7 positions match TRBD1. Germline V gene data show CDR1 as MGHRA and CDR2 as YSYEKL. V was clipped by 0 bases and J by 4 bases; unmatched bases: 5. The length of the CDR3 is 15 residues. The CDR3 sequence is CASSQDSQGGYGYTF. CDR3 sequence (DNA): TGCGCCAGCAGCCAAGATTCGCAGGGGGGCTATGGCTACACCTTC.

V is TRBV7-6 and J is TRBJ2-7; D is possibly TRBD1 (6 bases). Germline-derived CDR1 and CDR2 are SGHVS and FNYEAQ. The V end was cut by 4 bases, the J end by 2 bases, with 15 bases between. The CDR3 contains 15 residues. The CDR3 sequence is CASSSPRGQTYEQYF. The CDR3 nucleotides read TGTGCCAGCAGCTCACCTAGGGGACAAACCTACGAGCAGTACTTC.

This clone showed up just once. The CDR3 bases are TGTGCCAGTACTGCGGACAGGGGGATCTATGGCTACACCTTC. It is translated as CASTADRGIYGYTF. This sequence joins TRBV19 and TRBJ1-2, with 10 bases that match TRBD1. J lost 4 bases, V lost 7 bases, and 6 bases had no gene match. This CDR3 comprises 14 residues. The germline gives CDR1 LNHDA, CDR2 SQIVND (reference sequence).

The chain joins TRBV27 to TRBJ2-1, with D possibly TRBD1 on 5 matching bases. Germline V lookup: CDR1 MNHEY, CDR2 SMNVEV (reference sequence). The CDR3 extends over 14 amino acids. V was pared by 3 bases and J by 7 bases, with 13 bases between. The CDR3: CASSFVGRVNEQFF. The CDR3 nucleotides are TGTGCCAGCAGTTTCGTCGGCAGGGTGAATGAGCAGTTCTTC.

The chain is built from TRBV28 and TRBJ2-5, with D unresolved. The J call may be incorrect, as the DNA end agrees better with TRBJ2-7. Germline V gives CDR1 MDHEN, CDR2 SYDVKM. The CDR3 totals 11 residues. The CDR3 here is CASHAPYEQYF. As DNA, the CDR3 is TGTGCCAGCCACGCTCCCTACGAGCAGTACTTC.

This clone was recorded only once. This sequence joins TRBV29-1 and TRBJ2-3; 8 nucleotides align to TRBD1. CDR3 length: 14 amino acids. With V trimmed by 6 bases and J by 4 bases, 9 bases remained unmatched. The germline gives CDR1 SQVTM, CDR2 ANQGSEA. DNA of the CDR3: TGCAGCGTCTATAGGACAGGGAGTCCAGATACGCAGTATTTT. Its translation: CSVYRTGSPDTQYF.

This clone occurred once. The chain uses TRBV7-2 and TRBJ1-3; tentatively, D is TRBD1 (5 bases). V was cut by 2 bases and J by 6 bases, with 11 bases left in between. Germline CDR1 SGHTA, CDR2 FQGNSA. The CDR3 consists of 14 residues. CDR3 loop: CASSLTSRVNTIYF. The CDR3 region has the DNA TGTGCCAGCAGCTTAACAAGCAGGGTAAACACCATATATTTT. Combining the CDR3 with reference TRBV7-2 and TRBJ1-3 gives the whole variable domain GAGVSQSPSNKVTEKGKDVELRCDPISGHTALYWYRQSLGQGLEFLIYFQGNSAPDKSGLPSDRFSAERTGGSVSTLTIQRTQQEDSAVYLCASSLTSRVNTIYFGEGSWLTVV.

This clone is a singleton in its sample. This rearrangement joins TRBV19 to TRBJ1-6; 8 nucleotides line up with TRBD1. CDR1 is LNHDA and CDR2 is SQIVND in the germline V gene (reference sequence). The CDR3 has 14 amino acids. V gave up 5 bases and J gave up 6 bases; unmatched junction bases: 3. This CDR3 reads CASSSTGANSPLHF. In DNA, the CDR3 is TGTGCCAGTAGTTCGACAGGGGCTAATTCACCCCTCCACTTT.

In its sample, this clone was seen a few times. The V gene is TRBV7-2, the J gene TRBJ1-1; no clear D. Germline CDR1 is SGHTA and CDR2 is FQGNSA. The germline V and J ends were trimmed by 1 base and 0 bases, with 3 bases remaining between them. This CDR3 has 13 amino acids. The CDR3 DNA reads TGTGCCAGCAGCTTAGAGCTGAACACTGAAGCTTTCTTT. Its translation: CASSLELNTEAFF. The complete variable domain, with remaining parts taken from reference TRBV7-2 and TRBJ1-1, reads GAGVSQSPSNKVTEKGKDVELRCDPISGHTALYWYRQSLGQGLEFLIYFQGNSAPDKSGLPSDRFSAERTGGSVSTLTIQRTQQEDSAVYLCASSLELNTEAFFGQGTRLTVV.

This chain links TRBV28 with TRBJ2-7; D ambiguous. Per germline, CDR1 MDHEN and CDR2 SYDVKM. The CDR3 is 13 amino acids. V shed 6 bases and J shed 2 bases, with 11 bases lying between them. Here the CDR3 reads CASSPRHPYEQYF. CDR3 DNA: TGTGCCAGCAGCCCACGACACCCCTACGAGCAGTACTTC.

The chain carries TRBV7-8 and TRBJ2-7; D is undetermined. Trimming removed 5 bases from V and 0 bases from J, with 5 bases in between. The CDR3 consists of 12 residues. Germline lookup yields CDR1 SGHVS and CDR2 FQNEAQ. The CDR3 loop is CASSPSSYEQYF. For the CDR3, the DNA is TGTGCCAGCAGCCCGAGCTCCTACGAGCAGTACTTC.

This sequence joins TRBV7-8 and TRBJ1-1; TRBD1 aligns across 7 bases. With 4 bases clipped from V and 4 bases from J, the junction kept 9 bases outside the gene matches. CDR1 SGHVS and CDR2 FQNEAQ come from the germline V gene. The CDR3 length is 15 residues. CDR3 protein: CASSSDRARGTEAFF. The CDR3 nucleotides are TGTGCCAGCAGCTCCGACAGGGCGAGGGGCACTGAAGCTTTCTTT.

The chain joins TRBV11-2 to TRBJ1-4; 7 bases map to TRBD1. Germline V gene sequence: CDR1 SGHAT, CDR2 FQNNGV. This CDR3 is built from 14 residues. Unmatched junction bases numbered 4, after V lost 5 bases and J lost 4 bases. The CDR3 sequence: CASSPGQFNEKLFF. In nucleotides, the CDR3 is TGTGCCAGCAGCCCGGGACAGTTTAATGAAAAACTGTTTTTT.

The CDR3 sequence is CASSSRTANEQFF. The CDR3 bases are TGTGCCAGCAGTTCACGGACTGCAAATGAGCAGTTCTTC. The chain has TRBV6-5 and TRBJ2-1, with TRBD2 as a possible D gene (5 bases). The V end lost 4 bases, the J end lost 7 bases, and 11 bases lay between the germline ends. Germline-derived CDR1 and CDR2 are MNHEY and SVGAGI. The CDR3 loop spans 13 amino acids.